This T cell receptor (beta chain) was profiled in a study of blood T cell repertoires in COVID-19. Study-level information: Some COVID-19 samples were acute and others convalescent; all came from the United States, Italy and Spain. T cells, B-cell-depleted T cells, or PBMCs supplied cDNA or gDNA.

In the source study's methods: Reference gene primer amplification yielded estimated nucleated cell counts. Only in-frame clones appear in the TCRdb table, and some are missing; sequencing was by immunoSEQ multiplex PCR. V and J calls plus clone size are reproduced from that table; the DNA served to infer D and trimming. The repertoire includes 150,000 to 190,000 clones, 76% of them detected once, and roughly 3.6% sits in the top ten. The receptor's source is an elderly woman with acute or convalescent COVID-19. Sample: peripheral blood.

The CDR3 loop is CASSIRPTGESNQPQHF. CDR3 in DNA: TGTGCCAGCAGTATCCGTCCGACAGGGGAATCCAATCAGCCCCAGCATTTT. V usage is TRBV2 and J usage is TRBJ1-5; 8 bases align to TRBD1. This CDR3 comprises 17 residues. Germline trimming cut 5 bases from V and 3 bases from J; bases unmatched to any gene: 12. Germline V lookup: CDR1 SNHLY, CDR2 FYNNEI.